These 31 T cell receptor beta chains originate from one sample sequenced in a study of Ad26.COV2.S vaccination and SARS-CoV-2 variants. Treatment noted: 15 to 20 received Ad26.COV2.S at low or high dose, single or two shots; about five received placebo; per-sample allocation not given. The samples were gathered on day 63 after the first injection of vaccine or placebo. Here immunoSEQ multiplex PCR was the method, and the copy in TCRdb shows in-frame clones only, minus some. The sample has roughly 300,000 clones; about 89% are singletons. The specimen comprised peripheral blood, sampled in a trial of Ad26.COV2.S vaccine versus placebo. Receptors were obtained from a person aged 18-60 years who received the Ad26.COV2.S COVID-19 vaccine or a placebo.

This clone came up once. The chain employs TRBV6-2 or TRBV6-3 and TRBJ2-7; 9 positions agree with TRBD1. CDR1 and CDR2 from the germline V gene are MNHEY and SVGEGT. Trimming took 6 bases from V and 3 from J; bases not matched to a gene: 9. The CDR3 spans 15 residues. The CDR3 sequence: CASSSGTGKLYEQYF. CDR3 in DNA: TGTGCCAGCAGCTCCGGGACAGGGAAGCTCTACGAGCAGTACTTC.

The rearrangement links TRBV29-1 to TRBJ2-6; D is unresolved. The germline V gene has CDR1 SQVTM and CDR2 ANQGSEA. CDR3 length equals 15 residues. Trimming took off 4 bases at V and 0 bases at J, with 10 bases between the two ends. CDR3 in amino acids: CSVGLVSSGANVLTF. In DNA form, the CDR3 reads TGCAGCGTTGGTCTGGTCAGCTCTGGGGCCAACGTCCTGACTTTC.

In nucleotides, the CDR3 is TGTGCCAGCAGCTCGGGGGTTACCAGGGACAGAACTAACAACTATGGCTACACCTTC. Its translation is CASSSGVTRDRTNNYGYTF. The chain recombines TRBV5-8 with TRBJ1-2; 7 nucleotides line up with TRBD1. The CDR3 loop spans 19 amino acids. The J segment lost 2 bases and the V segment lost 3 bases, leaving 19 bases of the junction unmatched. The germline gives CDR1 SGHTS, CDR2 YDEGEE.

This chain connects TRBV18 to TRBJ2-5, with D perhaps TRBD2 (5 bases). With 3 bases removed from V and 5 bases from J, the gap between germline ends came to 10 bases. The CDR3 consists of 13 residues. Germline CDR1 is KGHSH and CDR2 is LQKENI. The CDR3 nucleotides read TGTGCCAGCTCACCTCCTACGGGGGAGACCCAGTACTTC. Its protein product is CASSPPTGETQYF.

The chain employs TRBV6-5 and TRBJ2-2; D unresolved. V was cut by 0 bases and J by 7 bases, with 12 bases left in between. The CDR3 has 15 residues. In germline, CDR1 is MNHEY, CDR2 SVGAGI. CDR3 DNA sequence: TGTGCCAGCAGTTACTCGTGGGATTCCGTCGGGGAGCTGTTTTTT. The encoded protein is CASSYSWDSVGELFF.

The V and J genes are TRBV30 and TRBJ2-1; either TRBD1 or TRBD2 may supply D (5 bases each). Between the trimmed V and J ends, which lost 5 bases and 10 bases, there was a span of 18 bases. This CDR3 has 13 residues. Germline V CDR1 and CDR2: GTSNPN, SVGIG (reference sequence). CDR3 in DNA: TGTGCCTGGTCCGGGGCTACCGGCAGGGAGCAGTTCTTC. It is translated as CAWSGATGREQFF.

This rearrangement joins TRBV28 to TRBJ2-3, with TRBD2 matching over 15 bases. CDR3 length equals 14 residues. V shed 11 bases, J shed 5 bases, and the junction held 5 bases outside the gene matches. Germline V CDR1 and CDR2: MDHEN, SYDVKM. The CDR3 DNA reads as TGTGCCTATGGACTAGCGGGAGGGGAAGATACGCAGTATTTT. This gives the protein CAYGLAGGEDTQYF.

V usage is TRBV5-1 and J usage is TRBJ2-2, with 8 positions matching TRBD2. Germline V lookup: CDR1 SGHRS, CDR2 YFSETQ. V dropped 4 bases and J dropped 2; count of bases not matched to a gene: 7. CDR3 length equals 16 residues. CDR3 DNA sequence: TGCGCCAGCAGCCCCACTAGCGGAAGTAACACCGGGGAGCTGTTTTTT. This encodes CASSPTSGSNTGELFF.

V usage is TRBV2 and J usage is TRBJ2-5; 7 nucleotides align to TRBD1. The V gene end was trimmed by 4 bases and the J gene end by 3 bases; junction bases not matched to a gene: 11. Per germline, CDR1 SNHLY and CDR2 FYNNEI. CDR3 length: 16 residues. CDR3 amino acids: CASSGDRVGGKETQYF. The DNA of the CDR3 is TGTGCCAGCAGTGGTGACAGGGTTGGAGGTAAAGAGACCCAGTACTTC.

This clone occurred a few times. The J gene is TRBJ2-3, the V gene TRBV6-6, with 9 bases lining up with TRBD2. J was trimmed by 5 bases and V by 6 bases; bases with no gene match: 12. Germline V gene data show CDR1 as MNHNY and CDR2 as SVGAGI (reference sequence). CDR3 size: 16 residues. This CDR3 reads CASSTQSLAGKDTQYF. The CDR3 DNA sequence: TGTGCCAGCAGCACTCAGTCGCTAGCGGGGAAAGATACGCAGTATTTT.

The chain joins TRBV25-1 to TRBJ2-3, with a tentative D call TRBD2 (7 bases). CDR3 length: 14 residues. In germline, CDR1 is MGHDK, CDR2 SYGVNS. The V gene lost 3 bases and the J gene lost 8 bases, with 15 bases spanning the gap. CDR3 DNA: TGTGCCAGCAGTGAGGGGGGGGCCCCGGGTACGCAGTATTTT. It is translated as CASSEGGAPGTQYF.

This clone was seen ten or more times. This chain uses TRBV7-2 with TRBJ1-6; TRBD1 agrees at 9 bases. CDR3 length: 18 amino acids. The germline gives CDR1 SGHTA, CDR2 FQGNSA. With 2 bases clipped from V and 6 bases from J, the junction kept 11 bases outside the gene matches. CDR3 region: CASSLSPQGAPRNSPLHF. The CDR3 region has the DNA TGTGCCAGCAGCTTAAGCCCACAGGGGGCCCCGCGTAATTCACCCCTCCACTTT.

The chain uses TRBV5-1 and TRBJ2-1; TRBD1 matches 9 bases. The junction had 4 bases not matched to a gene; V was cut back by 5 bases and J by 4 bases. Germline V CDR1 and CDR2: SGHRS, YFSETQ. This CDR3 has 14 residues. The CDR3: CASSSGQGYNEQFF. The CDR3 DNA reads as TGCGCCAGCAGTTCGGGACAGGGATACAATGAGCAGTTCTTC.

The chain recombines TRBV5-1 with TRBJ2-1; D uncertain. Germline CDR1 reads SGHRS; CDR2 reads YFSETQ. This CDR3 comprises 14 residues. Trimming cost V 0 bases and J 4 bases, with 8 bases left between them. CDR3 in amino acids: CASSLAAEYNEQFF. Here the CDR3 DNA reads TGCGCCAGCAGCTTGGCCGCGGAGTACAATGAGCAGTTCTTC.

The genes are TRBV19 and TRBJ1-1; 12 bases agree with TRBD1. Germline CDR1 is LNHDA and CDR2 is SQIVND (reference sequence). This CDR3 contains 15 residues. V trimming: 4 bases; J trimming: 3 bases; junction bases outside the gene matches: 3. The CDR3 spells CASSKGQGAYTEAFF. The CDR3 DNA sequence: TGTGCCAGTAGTAAGGGACAGGGGGCATACACTGAAGCTTTCTTT.

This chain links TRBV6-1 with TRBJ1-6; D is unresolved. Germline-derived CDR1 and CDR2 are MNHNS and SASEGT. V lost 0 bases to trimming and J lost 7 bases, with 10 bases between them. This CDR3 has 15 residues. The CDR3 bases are TGTGCCAGCAGTGAAGCGCGGGCAGTAAATTCACCCCTCCACTTT. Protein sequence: CASSEARAVNSPLHF.

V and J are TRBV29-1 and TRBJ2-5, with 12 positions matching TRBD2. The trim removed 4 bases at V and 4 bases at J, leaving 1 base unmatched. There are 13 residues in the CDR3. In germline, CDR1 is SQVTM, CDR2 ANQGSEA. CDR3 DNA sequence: TGCAGCGTTGGGACTAGCGGGGCAGAGACCCAGTACTTC. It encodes CSVGTSGAETQYF.

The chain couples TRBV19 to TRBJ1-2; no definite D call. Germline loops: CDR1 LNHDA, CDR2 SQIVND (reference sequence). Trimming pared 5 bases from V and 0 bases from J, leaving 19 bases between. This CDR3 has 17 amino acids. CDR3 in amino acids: CASSPTSTESTNYGYTF. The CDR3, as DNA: TGTGCCAGTAGTCCAACCTCAACCGAATCGACTAACTATGGCTACACCTTC. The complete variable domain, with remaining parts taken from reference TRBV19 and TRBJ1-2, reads DGGITQSPKYLFRKEGQNVTLSCEQNLNHDAMYWYRQDPGQGLRLIYYSQIVNDFQKGDIAEGYSVSREKKESFPLTVTSAQKNPTAFYLCASSPTSTESTNYGYTFGSGTRLTVV.

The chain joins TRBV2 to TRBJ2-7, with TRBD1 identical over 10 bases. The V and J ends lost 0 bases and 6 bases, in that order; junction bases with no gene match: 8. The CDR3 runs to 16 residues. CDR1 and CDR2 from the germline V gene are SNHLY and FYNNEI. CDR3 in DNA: TGTGCCAGCAGTGAAGCGTACGGGACAGGGGAGGGCGAGCAGTACTTC. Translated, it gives CASSEAYGTGEGEQYF.

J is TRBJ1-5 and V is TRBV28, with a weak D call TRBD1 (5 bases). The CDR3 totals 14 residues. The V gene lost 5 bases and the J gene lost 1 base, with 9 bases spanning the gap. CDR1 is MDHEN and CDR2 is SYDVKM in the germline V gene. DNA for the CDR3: TGTGCCAGCAGTCCGGGACGGAGCAATCAGCCCCAGCATTTT. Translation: CASSPGRSNQPQHF. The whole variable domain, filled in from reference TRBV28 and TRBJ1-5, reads DVKVTQSSRYLVKRTGEKVFLECVQDMDHENMFWYRQDPGLGLRLIYFSYDVKMKEKGDIPEGYSVSREKKERFSLILESASTNQTSMYLCASSPGRSNQPQHFGDGTRLSIL.

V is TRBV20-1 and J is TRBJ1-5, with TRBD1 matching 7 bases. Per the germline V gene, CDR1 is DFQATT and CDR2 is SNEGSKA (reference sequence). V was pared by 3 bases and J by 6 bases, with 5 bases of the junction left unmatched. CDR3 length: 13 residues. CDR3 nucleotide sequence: TGCAGTGCTAGTACGCCAGGGGGTCAGCCCCAGCATTTT. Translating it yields CSASTPGGQPQHF.

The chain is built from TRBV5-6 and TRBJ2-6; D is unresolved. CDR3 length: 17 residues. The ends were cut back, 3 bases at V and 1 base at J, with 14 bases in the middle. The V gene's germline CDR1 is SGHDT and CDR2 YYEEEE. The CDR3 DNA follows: TGTGCCAGCAGCTCCGACCCTAAAGTGTCTGGGGCCAACGTCCTGACTTTC. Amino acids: CASSSDPKVSGANVLTF.

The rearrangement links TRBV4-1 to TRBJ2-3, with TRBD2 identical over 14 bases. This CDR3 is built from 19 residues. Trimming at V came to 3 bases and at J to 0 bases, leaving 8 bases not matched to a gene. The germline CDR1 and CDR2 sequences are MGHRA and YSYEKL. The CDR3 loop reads CASSQGLAGALGSTDTQYF. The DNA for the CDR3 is TGCGCCAGCAGCCAGGGACTAGCGGGGGCCTTAGGGAGCACAGATACGCAGTATTTT.

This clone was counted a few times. CDR3 sequence: CASSRGLAGANTGELFF. The CDR3 DNA is TGCGCCAGCAGTCGGGGACTAGCGGGGGCGAACACCGGGGAGCTGTTTTTT. The V call is TRBV5-1, the J call TRBJ2-2; 14 nucleotides agree with TRBD2. The CDR3 is 17 amino acids. The germline V gene has CDR1 SGHRS and CDR2 YFSETQ. After removal of 5 bases from V and 0 bases from J, the junction contained 3 bases not matched to a gene.

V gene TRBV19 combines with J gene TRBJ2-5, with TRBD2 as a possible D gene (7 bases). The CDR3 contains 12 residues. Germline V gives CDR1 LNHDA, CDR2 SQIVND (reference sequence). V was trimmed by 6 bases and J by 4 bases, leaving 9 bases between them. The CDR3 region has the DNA TGTGCCAGTAGGGGAGGGGGAGAGACCCAGTACTTC. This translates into CASRGGGETQYF.

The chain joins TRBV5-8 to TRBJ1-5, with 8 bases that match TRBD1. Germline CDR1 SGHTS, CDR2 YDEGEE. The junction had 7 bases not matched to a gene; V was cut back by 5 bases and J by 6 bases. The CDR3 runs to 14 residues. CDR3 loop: CASRDRASGQPQHF. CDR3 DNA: TGTGCCAGCAGGGACAGGGCTTCGGGTCAGCCCCAGCATTTT.

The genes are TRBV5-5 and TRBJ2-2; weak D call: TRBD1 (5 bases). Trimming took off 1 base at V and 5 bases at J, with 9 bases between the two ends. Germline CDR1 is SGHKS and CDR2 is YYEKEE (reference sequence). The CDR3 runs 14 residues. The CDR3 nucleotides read TGTGCCAGCAGCTTGTCTCCAGGGACCGGGGAGCTGTTTTTT. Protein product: CASSLSPGTGELFF.

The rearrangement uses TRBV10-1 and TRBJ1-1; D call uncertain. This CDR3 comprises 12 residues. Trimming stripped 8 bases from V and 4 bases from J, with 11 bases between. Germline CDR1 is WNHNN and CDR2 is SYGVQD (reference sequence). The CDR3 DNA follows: TGCGCCAGCGGCTCGAACCCCACTGAAGCTTTCTTT. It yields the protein CASGSNPTEAFF.

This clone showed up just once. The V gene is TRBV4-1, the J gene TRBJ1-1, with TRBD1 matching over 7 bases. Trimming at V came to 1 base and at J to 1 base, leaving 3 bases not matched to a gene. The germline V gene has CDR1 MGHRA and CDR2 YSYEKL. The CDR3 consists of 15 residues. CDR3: CASSQVAGGNTEAFF. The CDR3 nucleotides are TGCGCCAGCAGCCAAGTCGCAGGGGGGAACACTGAAGCTTTCTTT.

CDR3 protein: CASGTGADSNQPQHF. The CDR3 region has the DNA TGTGCCAGCGGGACGGGGGCAGATAGCAATCAGCCCCAGCATTTT. The chain joins TRBV9 to TRBJ1-5; D is perhaps TRBD1 (6 bases). Germline V gene sequence: CDR1 SGDLS, CDR2 YYNGEE. There are 15 residues in the CDR3. Trimming cost V 7 bases and J 0 bases, with 14 bases left between them.

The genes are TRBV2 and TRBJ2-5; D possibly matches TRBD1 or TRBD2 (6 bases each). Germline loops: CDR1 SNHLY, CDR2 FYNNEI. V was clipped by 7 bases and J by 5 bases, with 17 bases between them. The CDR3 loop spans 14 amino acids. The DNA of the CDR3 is TGTGCCAGCATCCGATCGGGGGCTGGGGAGACCCAGTACTTC. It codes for CASIRSGAGETQYF.